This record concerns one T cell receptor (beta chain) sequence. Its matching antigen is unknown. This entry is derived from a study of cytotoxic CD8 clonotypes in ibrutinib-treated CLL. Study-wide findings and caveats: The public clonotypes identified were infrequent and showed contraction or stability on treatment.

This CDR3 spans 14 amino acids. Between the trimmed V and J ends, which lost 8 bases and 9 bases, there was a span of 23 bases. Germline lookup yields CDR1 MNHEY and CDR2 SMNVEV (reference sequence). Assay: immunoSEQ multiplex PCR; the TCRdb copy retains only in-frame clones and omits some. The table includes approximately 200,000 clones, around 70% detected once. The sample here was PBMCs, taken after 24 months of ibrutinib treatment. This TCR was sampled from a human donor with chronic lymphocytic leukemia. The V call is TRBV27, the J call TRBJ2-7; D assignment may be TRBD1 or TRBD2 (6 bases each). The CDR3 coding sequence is TGTGCCAGCGGGGGGTGGGGGGCGACGTTTCTGCAGTACTTC. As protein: CASGGWGATFLQYF.